Following are 27 T cell receptor beta chains from one sample sequenced in a study of T-cell reconstitution after alpha-beta-depleted transplantation in children (dated by TCRdb to 2016 to 2018). The treatment or condition label here, explained by the study, means: allogeneic hematopoietic cell transplantation with graft depleted of TCRalphabeta T cells and CD19 B cells. Receptor amplification or capture employed PCR. Sequencing used an Illumina HiSeq 2500. TCR libraries were prepared with molecular barcoding, using unique molecular identifiers to normalize TCRbeta repertoire quantification. The public reads were reanalyzed by TCRdb: fastp trimming at Q25, MiXCR alignment, in-frame beta chains only. A single entry per CDR3 protein holds the most common genes and DNA from its merged rows. The sample table shows under 400,000 distinct CDR3 sequences, and 23% are seen once. The leading ten clones occupy approximately 9.9% of the sample.

Sequencing was performed on PBMCs, mostly from graft donor cells, taken 180 days after TCRalphabeta/CD19-depleted stem cell transplant. These receptors originate from a male patient younger than 18 who had a stem cell transplant for acute lymphoblastic leukemia, so the T cells may come from the graft donor.

The chain combines TRBV25-1 with TRBJ2-3; tentative D call: TRBD2 (6 bases). This CDR3 contains 14 residues. CDR1 and CDR2 from the germline V gene are MGHDK and SYGVNS. Trimming pared 5 bases from V and 0 bases from J, leaving 9 bases between. The CDR3 reads CASSQGTSTDTQYF. The CDR3 bases are TGTGCCAGCAGTCAAGGGACTAGCACAGATACGCAGTATTTT.

The chain is built from TRBV7-2 and TRBJ1-1; a weak D match, TRBD1 (5 bases). The CDR3 is 15 amino acids. The V gene lost 3 bases and the J gene lost 2 bases, with 13 bases spanning the gap. CDR1 is SGHTA, CDR2 FQGNSA, per germline. CDR3 region: CASSFLRGRNTEAFF. The CDR3 nucleotides are TGTGCCAGCAGCTTCCTGCGGGGACGCAACACTGAAGCTTTCTTT.

This clonotype was counted only a few times. A single base separates this from a much larger clone, so it may be a read error. This chain connects TRBV7-6 to TRBJ2-7; D remains unclear. In germline, CDR1 is SGHVS, CDR2 FNYEAQ. CDR3 size: 12 residues. The ends were cut back, 1 base at V and 5 bases at J, with 6 bases in the middle. The CDR3, as DNA: TGTGCCAGCAGCTTAGGCACCGACGAGCAGTACTTC. Its translation: CASSLGTDEQYF.

The V gene is TRBV15, the J gene TRBJ2-5; D is undetermined. CDR1 is LNHNV, CDR2 YYDKDF, per germline (reference sequence). CDR3 size: 16 residues. The germline V and J ends were trimmed by 0 bases and 1 base, with 12 bases remaining between them. CDR3 loop: CATSRDLGLVQETQYF. CDR3 in DNA: TGTGCCACCAGCAGAGATCTTGGCCTCGTCCAAGAGACCCAGTACTTC.

This clonotype was observed a few times. This chain uses TRBV7-3 with TRBJ2-7, with TRBD1 matching 11 bases. The junction had 4 bases not matched to a gene; V was cut back by 0 bases and J by 3 bases. The CDR3 is 16 amino acids. CDR1 and CDR2 (germline): SGHTA, FQGTGA. Written as DNA, the CDR3 is TGTGCCAGCAGCTTAACCGGAGGGACAGGGGGCTACGAGCAGTACTTC. Translating it yields CASSLTGGTGGYEQYF.

The CDR3 coding sequence is TGTGCCAGCAGCTTTGGGCAGGATACGCAGTATTTT. Encoded protein: CASSFGQDTQYF. The V and J genes are TRBV13 and TRBJ2-3; unclear D gene. The germline V and J ends were trimmed by 3 bases and 6 bases, with 7 bases remaining between them. Germline assignment: CDR1 PRHDT and CDR2 FYEKMQ (reference sequence). The CDR3 is 12 residues long.

V usage is TRBV20-1 and J usage is TRBJ2-5, with 9 bases matching TRBD1. The V gene end was trimmed by 0 bases and the J gene end by 5 bases; junction bases not matched to a gene: 13. This CDR3 has 17 residues. Germline V gene sequence: CDR1 DFQATT, CDR2 SNEGSKA (reference sequence). The CDR3: CSAREEPGQGPPETQYF. The CDR3 DNA reads TGCAGTGCTAGAGAAGAACCGGGACAGGGACCTCCGGAGACCCAGTACTTC.

This chain uses TRBV3-1 with TRBJ2-3; D is ambiguous. CDR1 is LGHDT, CDR2 YNNKEL, per germline (reference sequence). V was clipped by 3 bases and J by 0 bases, with 10 bases between them. The CDR3 covers 15 residues. The CDR3 nucleotides are TGTGCCAGCAGCCATACACTCCGTAGCACAGATACGCAGTATTTT. It yields the protein CASSHTLRSTDTQYF.

In DNA form, the CDR3 reads TGTGCCAGCAGTAGCGGGAGGGTCTATGAGCAGTTCTTC. This gives the protein CASSSGRVYEQFF. The chain links TRBV7-9 to TRBJ2-1, with 11 positions matching TRBD2. With 6 bases clipped from V and 8 bases from J, the junction kept 3 bases outside the gene matches. This CDR3 has 13 amino acids. From germline, CDR1 is SEHNR and CDR2 FQNEAQ (reference sequence).

The chain is built from TRBV12-3 or TRBV12-4 and TRBJ1-2; TRBD1 is a possible D gene (6 bases). This CDR3 is 14 amino acids long. V was shortened by 7 bases and J by 4 bases, with 16 bases between the two germline ends. CDR3 in amino acids: CASTRLNRAYGYTF. Here the CDR3 DNA reads TGTGCCAGCACCCGACTAAACAGGGCCTATGGCTACACCTTC.

The J gene is TRBJ2-7, the V gene TRBV20-1, with 8 bases that match TRBD2. The trim removed 2 bases at V and 5 bases at J, leaving 17 bases unmatched. From germline, CDR1 is DFQATT and CDR2 SNEGSKA (reference sequence). This CDR3 region has 17 residues. CDR3 nucleotide sequence: TGCAGTGCTAGAATGTCGGCCGGGAGGGCCAGATACCACGAGCAGTACTTC. Residues: CSARMSAGRARYHEQYF.

This clonotype was picked up a small number of times. This chain joins TRBV15 and TRBJ1-4; a possible D gene is TRBD1 (5 bases). The CDR3 covers 15 residues. V was shortened by 3 bases and J by 3 bases, with 11 bases between the two germline ends. CDR1 LNHNV and CDR2 YYDKDF come from the germline V gene (reference sequence). CDR3 coding DNA: TGTGCCACCAGCAGGCCGGGGCCGGCTAATGAAAAACTGTTTTTT. Translated: CATSRPGPANEKLFF. Using reference TRBV15 and TRBJ1-4 for the parts outside the CDR3, the full variable domain is DAMVIQNPRYQVTQFGKPVTLSCSQTLNHNVMYWYQQKSSQAPKLLFHYYDKDFNNEADTPDNFQSRRPNTSFCFLDIRSPGLGDTAMYLCATSRPGPANEKLFFGSGTQLSVL.

The chain combines TRBV7-7 with TRBJ2-2; no reliable D call. The CDR3 has 17 amino acids. CDR1 and CDR2 (germline): SSHAT, FNYEAQ (reference sequence). V was trimmed by 2 bases and J by 2 bases, leaving 15 bases between them. As DNA, the CDR3 is TGTGCCAGCAGCTTATACGGTTTGGGCCCCAACACCGGGGAGCTGTTTTTT. It yields the protein CASSLYGLGPNTGELFF.

In its sample, this clonotype was seen a few times. The chain carries TRBV2 and TRBJ2-2; perhaps TRBD2 as D (7 bases). Deletions cut 9 bases from V and 6 bases from J, with 14 bases between. Germline values: CDR1 SNHLY, CDR2 FYNNEI. CDR3 length: 13 residues. Here the CDR3 DNA reads TGTGCCAGTTCAGGGGAGGGTCCCGGGGAGCTGTTTTTT. Protein: CASSGEGPGELFF.

The genes are TRBV5-5 and TRBJ2-5, with 9 nucleotides matching TRBD1. The trim removed 3 bases at V and 5 bases at J, leaving 14 bases unmatched. The germline V gene encodes CDR1 SGHKS and CDR2 YYEKEE (reference sequence). This CDR3 region has 17 residues. CDR3 sequence (DNA): TGTGCCAGCAGCTCCCAACCGGGACAGGGATTTTGGGAGACCCAGTACTTC. Amino acids: CASSSQPGQGFWETQYF.

Ten or more counts support this clonotype. This sequence joins TRBV12-3 or TRBV12-4 and TRBJ1-1, with D possibly TRBD1 on 5 matching bases. V lost 1 base, J lost 6 bases, and 21 bases lay in between. This CDR3 region has 17 residues. The CDR3 bases are TGTGCCAGCAGTTTAGTGGCGGTTGCAGGGATAATCTCTGAAGCTTTCTTT. Protein product: CASSLVAVAGIISEAFF.

The chain couples TRBV4-1 to TRBJ2-1; D might be TRBD2 (6 bases). Germline V lookup: CDR1 MGHRA, CDR2 YSYEKL. The CDR3 runs to 18 residues. V was clipped by 0 bases and J by 0 bases, with 15 bases between them. The chain's CDR3 is CASSQDGAGPSSYNEQFF. Written as DNA, the CDR3 is TGCGCCAGCAGCCAAGACGGCGCGGGGCCAAGCTCCTACAATGAGCAGTTCTTC.

In its sample, this clonotype was seen a few times. The CDR3 coding sequence is TGCGCCAGCAGCCAAGCGGACATTCAGGGCGCTAACTATGGCTACACCTTC. It codes for CASSQADIQGANYGYTF. The rearrangement uses TRBV4-1 and TRBJ1-2; a weak D match, TRBD1 (5 bases). Per germline, CDR1 MGHRA and CDR2 YSYEKL. V lost 1 base and J 0 bases, leaving 15 bases between the germline ends. This CDR3 has 17 amino acids.

The rearrangement links TRBV12-3 or TRBV12-4 to TRBJ2-5, with D hard to call. V was trimmed by 6 bases and J by 2 bases, leaving 13 bases between them. This CDR3 has 14 amino acids. In nucleotides, the CDR3 is TGTGCCAGCAGACGACCCGTGGGGCAAGAGACCCAGTACTTC. This codes for CASRRPVGQETQYF.

This clonotype showed up just a few times. CDR3 sequence (DNA): TGTGCCAGCAGTGAATATAAGGGGCTGGGCTCCTACGAGCAGTACTTC. Translating it yields CASSEYKGLGSYEQYF. The chain uses TRBV25-1 and TRBJ2-7, with D possibly being TRBD1 (5 bases). V was pared by 0 bases and J by 0 bases, with 12 bases between. Germline lookup yields CDR1 MGHDK and CDR2 SYGVNS. This CDR3 is built from 16 residues.

In its sample, this clonotype was seen a few times. The chain combines TRBV6-4 with TRBJ2-1; D not resolved. The germline gives CDR1 MRHNA, CDR2 SNTAGT. The V and J ends lost 11 bases and 3 bases respectively, with 14 bases between them. CDR3 length equals 13 residues. The CDR3 loop is CASRLEFYNEQFF. DNA for the CDR3: TGTGCCTCCCGCCTAGAGTTCTACAATGAGCAGTTCTTC.

This clonotype turned up a few times. The V gene is TRBV7-3, the J gene TRBJ2-1; 8 bases map to TRBD2. CDR1 is SGHTA and CDR2 is FQGTGA in the germline V gene. The CDR3 totals 20 residues. V shed 4 bases, J shed 3 bases, and the junction held 20 bases outside the gene matches. This CDR3 is CASSSITRVVGLVHYNEQFF. The CDR3 coding sequence is TGTGCCAGCAGCTCCATAACGAGGGTCGTGGGACTAGTCCACTACAATGAGCAGTTCTTC.

The table lists this clonotype with a few counts. This chain uses TRBV29-1 with TRBJ1-3; no firm D call. Germline assignment: CDR1 SQVTM and CDR2 ANQGSEA. The CDR3 length is 14 residues. Trimming shortened V by 5 bases and J by 2 bases, and 13 bases separated the two germline ends. The CDR3 sequence: CSVKAQAPGNTIYF. The CDR3 DNA sequence: TGCAGCGTTAAGGCCCAGGCCCCTGGAAACACCATATATTTT.

The gene calls are TRBV20-1 and TRBJ2-7; D possibly matches TRBD1 or TRBD2 (5 bases each). Germline V gene sequence: CDR1 DFQATT, CDR2 SNEGSKA (reference sequence). The germline V and J ends were trimmed by 3 bases and 7 bases, with 16 bases remaining between them. The CDR3 covers 13 residues. Written as DNA, the CDR3 is TGCAGTGCTAGCCCGGGACCAGGTTGGGAGCAGTACTTC. Its translation is CSASPGPGWEQYF.

This clonotype appeared a few times. The chain links TRBV9 to TRBJ2-5; a possible D gene is TRBD1 (5 bases). V was shortened by 3 bases and J by 5 bases, with 11 bases between the two germline ends. Germline CDR1 and CDR2: SGDLS and YYNGEE. This CDR3 is built from 13 residues. CDR3 in DNA: TGTGCCAGCAGCGAGGGGATTAGCGAGACCCAGTACTTC. It specifies CASSEGISETQYF. The full variable domain, with the rest looked up from reference TRBV9 and TRBJ2-5, is DSGVTQTPKHLITATGQRVTLRCSPRSGDLSVYWYQQSLDQGLQFLIQYYNGEERAKGNILERFSAQQFPDLHSELNLSSLELGDSALYFCASSEGISETQYFGPGTRLLVL.

This clonotype was observed a few times. The chain recombines TRBV21-1 with TRBJ1-5; TRBD1, the D gene given by the table, was not confirmed from the DNA. TRBV21-1 is described as a pseudogene. This CDR3 is 18 amino acids long. The CDR3 reads CASSKEKGGRVPNQPQHF. The CDR3 nucleotides read TGTGCCAGCAGCAAAGAAAAGGGGGGAAGGGTCCCGAATCAGCCCCAGCATTTT.

This clonotype was picked up a small number of times. J is TRBJ1-2 and V is TRBV15, with 12 bases aligning to TRBD1. V trimming: 4 bases; J trimming: 3 bases; junction bases outside the gene matches: 6. There are 16 residues in the CDR3. Per the germline V gene, CDR1 is LNHNV and CDR2 is YYDKDF (reference sequence). CDR3 bases: TGTGCCACCAGCACCCCAGGGACAGGGGGCTACTATGGCTACACCTTC. This gives the protein CATSTPGTGGYYGYTF.